The source of this TCR beta chain is a study of T cells in localized non-small cell lung cancer. Germline CDR1 MNHNY, CDR2 SVGAGI (reference sequence). This CDR3 is built from 11 residues. V was cut by 10 bases and J by 4 bases, with 11 bases left in between. In regard to this clone: Its antigen remains unknown.

Study-level points and caveats: Only one tumor region was sequenced, so heterogeneity remains possible. When the top 100 tumor clones were examined, a median approximately 57 of them also appeared in the adjacent lung, which was paired and uninvolved.

This table comes from immunoSEQ multiplex PCR, and its TCRdb copy is limited to in-frame clones, with some not included. The table has some 20,000 clones, over 70% seen once. The sample in question was PBMCs, obtained before any cancer treatment. The receptor comes from a man aged 40 to 69 with stage II squamous cell lung carcinoma. The V and J genes are TRBV6-6 and TRBJ2-7, with D possibly TRBD1 on 5 matching bases. The DNA for the CDR3 is TGTGCCACCACGGCAGGGTACGAGCAGTACTTC. Amino acid sequence: CATTAGYEQYF.